One sample yielded the 26 T cell receptor beta chains listed below, sequenced in a study of T cell changes during pregnancy in multiple sclerosis. Here immunoSEQ multiplex PCR was the method, and the copy in TCRdb shows in-frame clones only, minus some. The data show around 100,000 clones, roughly nine tenths seen once. The sequenced sample was peripheral blood, obtained after pregnancy. These receptors came from a female donor with multiple sclerosis, enrolled in a pregnancy study.

The V and J genes are TRBV7-2 and TRBJ1-3, with 8 nucleotides matching TRBD1. V gave up 5 bases and J gave up 0 bases; unmatched junction bases: 6. The germline V gene encodes CDR1 SGHTA and CDR2 FQGNSA. The CDR3 loop spans 16 amino acids. CDR3 in DNA: TGTGCCAGCAGCCCAGGGACAGGTCGCTCTGGAAACACCATATATTTT. Translating it yields CASSPGTGRSGNTIYF.

The chain carries TRBV6-1 and TRBJ2-6, with D uncertain. Germline CDR1 reads MNHNS; CDR2 reads SASEGT. The CDR3 length is 15 residues. Trimming pared 1 base from V and 0 bases from J, leaving 4 bases between. The CDR3, as DNA: TGTGCCAGCAGTGAAGACAGCTCTGGGGCCAACGTCCTGACTTTC. This gives the protein CASSEDSSGANVLTF.

V and J are TRBV7-2 and TRBJ2-1, with 14 positions matching TRBD2. CDR1 and CDR2 (germline): SGHTA, FQGNSA. CDR3 length equals 14 residues. V lost 5 bases and J lost 13; bases outside the gene matches: 7. The CDR3 DNA reads as TGTGCCAGCAGCCCGCAGACTAGCGGGGGGGCCCAGTTCTTC. Encoded protein: CASSPQTSGGAQFF.

The CDR3 region has the DNA TGTGCCAGCAGTTACTCGGGACTAGCGGGAGTGAATGAGCAGTTCTTC. Residues: CASSYSGLAGVNEQFF. This chain links TRBV6-5 with TRBJ2-1, with 14 bases that match TRBD2. CDR3 length equals 16 residues. Germline V gene sequence: CDR1 MNHEY, CDR2 SVGAGI. Germline trimming cut 0 bases from V and 7 bases from J; bases unmatched to any gene: 2.

This sequence joins TRBV27 and TRBJ2-1; D unclear. Germline V gene lookup returns CDR1 MNHEY and CDR2 SMNVEV (reference sequence). There are 17 residues in the CDR3. V was pared by 2 bases and J by 4 bases, with 18 bases between. In DNA form, the CDR3 reads TGTGCCAGCAGTTTAAAGGTGGAGAACCGTCCGTACAATGAGCAGTTCTTC. It specifies CASSLKVENRPYNEQFF.

CDR3 nucleotides: TGTGCCAGCAGTGGGACAGATCATTCTAACTATGGCTACACCTTC. Translated: CASSGTDHSNYGYTF. The V call is TRBV2, the J call TRBJ1-2, with a possible D match to TRBD1 (6 bases). The V gene lost 4 bases and the J gene lost 0 bases, with 12 bases spanning the gap. The CDR3 totals 15 residues. Germline V CDR1 and CDR2: SNHLY, FYNNEI.

The CDR3 nucleotides are TGTGCCAGCAGTTCCCGTCAGGGGAACTCGGGCAATGAGCAGTTCTTC. This encodes CASSSRQGNSGNEQFF. The chain has TRBV6-6 and TRBJ2-1, with D perhaps matching TRBD1 (6 bases). CDR1 and CDR2 (germline): MNHNY, SVGAGI (reference sequence). The CDR3 runs 16 residues. V dropped 4 bases and J dropped 6 bases, with 19 bases sitting between them.

The chain uses TRBV18 and TRBJ1-1; D gene ambiguous. V was pared by 3 bases and J by 5 bases, with 10 bases between. Germline V gives CDR1 KGHSH, CDR2 LQKENI. The CDR3 covers 13 residues. CDR3 DNA sequence: TGTGCCAGCTCACCCTCGACCGGGACTGAAGCTTTCTTT. Translation gives CASSPSTGTEAFF. The full variable domain, in which reference TRBV18 and TRBJ1-1 provide the parts outside the CDR3, is NAGVMQNPRHLVRRRGQEARLRCSPMKGHSHVYWYRQLPEEGLKFMVYLQKENIIDESGMPKERFSAEFPKEGPSILRIQQVVRGDSAAYFCASSPSTGTEAFFGQGTRLTVV.

The V and J genes are TRBV5-1 and TRBJ1-5; D is possibly TRBD1 (5 bases). CDR3 length: 14 amino acids. Germline lookup yields CDR1 SGHRS and CDR2 YFSETQ. V was pared by 1 base and J by 5 bases, with 10 bases between. CDR3 sequence (DNA): TGCGCCAGCAGCTTGAACGGGGGAGATCAGCCCCAGCATTTT. Translated, it gives CASSLNGGDQPQHF. Based on the CDR3 plus reference TRBV5-1 and TRBJ1-5, the full variable domain is KAGVTQTPRYLIKTRGQQVTLSCSPISGHRSVSWYQQTPGQGLQFLFEYFSETQRNKGNFPGRFSGRQFSNSRSEMNVSTLELGDSALYLCASSLNGGDQPQHFGDGTRLSIL.

This rearrangement joins TRBV7-8 to TRBJ2-6; a weak D match, TRBD1 (6 bases). V was shortened by 6 bases and J by 1 base, with 16 bases between the two germline ends. CDR1 and CDR2 from the germline V gene are SGHVS and FQNEAQ. This CDR3 comprises 17 residues. The CDR3 nucleotides read TGTGCCAGCAGGGCAGGGGTTCCATTTTCTGGGGCCAACGTCCTGACTTTC. This gives the protein CASRAGVPFSGANVLTF.

The chain links TRBV5-1 to TRBJ2-7, with 8 bases that match TRBD2. Germline assignment: CDR1 SGHRS and CDR2 YFSETQ. The CDR3 is 16 residues long. V gave up 10 bases and J gave up 4 bases; unmatched junction bases: 19. The CDR3 DNA follows: TGCGCCTCCCGCCCGGGGGGGGGACTATCGCCGTACGAGCAGTACTTC. Its protein product is CASRPGGGLSPYEQYF.

The J gene is TRBJ1-1, the V gene TRBV27; D is perhaps TRBD1 (6 bases). V gave up 6 bases and J gave up 1 base, with 21 bases separating them. The CDR3 has 17 amino acids. The V gene's germline CDR1 is MNHEY and CDR2 SMNVEV (reference sequence). In nucleotides, the CDR3 is TGTGCCAGCAGACTCATGGGCACAGGGCTTCCGAACACTGAAGCTTTCTTT. It encodes CASRLMGTGLPNTEAFF.

This chain joins TRBV28 and TRBJ2-7; TRBD1 matches at 11 bases. V lost 3 bases, J lost 3 bases, and 1 base stayed unmatched. This CDR3 region has 14 residues. Germline lookup yields CDR1 MDHEN and CDR2 SYDVKM. This CDR3 reads CASSLGTGGYEQYF. DNA of the CDR3: TGTGCCAGCAGTTTGGGGACAGGGGGCTACGAGCAGTACTTC.

The V and J genes are TRBV7-2 and TRBJ2-6, with 7 bases fitting TRBD1. Germline V CDR1 and CDR2: SGHTA, FQGNSA. Trimming cost V 5 bases and J 0 bases; bases outside gene matches: 1. The CDR3 runs 15 residues. As DNA, the CDR3 is TGTGCCAGCAGCGGGGACAGCTCTGGGGCCAACGTCCTGACTTTC. As protein: CASSGDSSGANVLTF.

This clone was seen only once. The V and J genes are TRBV7-9 and TRBJ1-5; TRBD1 agrees at 10 bases. CDR3 length: 16 amino acids. CDR1 SEHNR and CDR2 FQNEAQ come from the germline V gene (reference sequence). J gave up 9 bases and V 5 bases, and 13 bases lay outside the gene matches. In nucleotides, the CDR3 is TGTGCCAGCAGCCCAGCGGGACAGGGGCCGTGGGGGCCCCAGCATTTT. Translating gives CASSPAGQGPWGPQHF.

The chain has TRBV5-1 and TRBJ2-7; D remains unclear. The CDR3 extends over 13 amino acids. V gave up 3 bases and J gave up 6 bases, with 13 bases separating them. Germline CDR1 reads SGHRS; CDR2 reads YFSETQ. The CDR3 DNA sequence: TGCGCCAGCAGCTGGTCTTGGAGTGGCGAGCAGTACTTC. Its protein product is CASSWSWSGEQYF.

This chain links TRBV4-3 with TRBJ2-4, with TRBD1 matching 7 bases. Trimming at V came to 4 bases and at J to 4 bases, leaving 7 bases not matched to a gene. This CDR3 has 15 residues. Per germline, CDR1 LGHNA and CDR2 YSLEER. Here the CDR3 reads CASSPFPGGKNIQYF. The CDR3, as DNA: TGCGCCAGCAGCCCCTTCCCAGGGGGAAAAAACATTCAGTACTTC.

The rearrangement uses TRBV7-3 and TRBJ2-3, with D tentatively TRBD2 (6 bases). Germline values: CDR1 SGHTA, CDR2 FQGTGA. With 2 bases removed from V and 4 bases from J, the gap between germline ends came to 10 bases. The length of the CDR3 is 14 residues. CDR3: CASSLGGPSDTQYF. Written as DNA, the CDR3 is TGTGCCAGCAGCTTAGGAGGGCCCTCAGATACGCAGTATTTT.

The chain has TRBV18 and TRBJ2-7; a weak D match, TRBD1 (5 bases). V dropped 1 base and J dropped 2 bases, with 15 bases sitting between them. This CDR3 is built from 16 residues. Germline V gene data show CDR1 as KGHSH and CDR2 as LQKENI. As DNA, the CDR3 is TGTGCCAGCTCACCACTACCTCAGGGCCCTACCTACGAGCAGTACTTC. This sequence encodes CASSPLPQGPTYEQYF.

The chain uses TRBV7-9 and TRBJ2-1; 9 nucleotides agree with TRBD2. J was trimmed by 6 bases and V by 5 bases; bases with no gene match: 11. The germline V gene encodes CDR1 SEHNR and CDR2 FQNEAQ (reference sequence). The CDR3 contains 16 residues. The CDR3 region has the DNA TGTGCCAGCAGCCCATTGGGCGGGGGGGCCGCCAATGAGCAGTTCTTC. Its translation is CASSPLGGGAANEQFF. Variable domain in full (rest from reference TRBV7-9 and TRBJ2-1): DTGVSQNPRHKITKRGQNVTFRCDPISEHNRLYWYRQTLGQGPEFLTYFQNEAQLEKSRLLSDRFSAERPKGSFSTLEIQRTEQGDSAMYLCASSPLGGGAANEQFFGPGTRLTVL.

The chain has TRBV9 and TRBJ2-5; no reliable D call. Germline-derived CDR1 and CDR2 are SGDLS and YYNGEE. The V end lost 0 bases, the J end lost 3 bases, and 9 bases lay between the germline ends. This CDR3 spans 14 amino acids. Here the CDR3 reads CASSVVPQEETQYF. CDR3 coding DNA: TGTGCCAGCAGCGTAGTACCCCAGGAAGAGACCCAGTACTTC. Full variable domain (missing parts from reference TRBV9 and TRBJ2-5): DSGVTQTPKHLITATGQRVTLRCSPRSGDLSVYWYQQSLDQGLQFLIQYYNGEERAKGNILERFSAQQFPDLHSELNLSSLELGDSALYFCASSVVPQEETQYFGPGTRLLVL.

CDR3 sequence reads: CASSLDSGATDTQYF. CDR3 in DNA: TGCGCCAGCAGCTTGGACAGCGGGGCCACAGATACGCAGTATTTT. V is TRBV5-1 and J is TRBJ2-3, with 7 bases that match TRBD2. CDR3 length equals 15 residues. Germline CDR1 SGHRS, CDR2 YFSETQ. The junction had 3 bases not matched to a gene; V was cut back by 0 bases and J by 2 bases.

The V and J genes are TRBV7-9 and TRBJ1-5; 8 nucleotides line up with TRBD1. The CDR3 loop spans 18 amino acids. CDR1 is SEHNR, CDR2 FQNEAQ, per germline (reference sequence). V lost 1 base to trimming and J lost 2 bases; unmatched junction nucleotides: 10. DNA for the CDR3: TGTGCCAGCAGCTTAGAGGTGGGGGACAGGACCCGCAATCAGCCCCAGCATTTT. It encodes CASSLEVGDRTRNQPQHF. Full variable domain (missing parts from reference TRBV7-9 and TRBJ1-5): DTGVSQNPRHKITKRGQNVTFRCDPISEHNRLYWYRQTLGQGPEFLTYFQNEAQLEKSRLLSDRFSAERPKGSFSTLEIQRTEQGDSAMYLCASSLEVGDRTRNQPQHFGDGTRLSIL.

The rearrangement uses TRBV7-2 and TRBJ1-2; no clear D. The CDR3 is 15 residues long. The germline gives CDR1 SGHTA, CDR2 FQGNSA. V shed 4 bases and J shed 7 bases, with 19 bases lying between them. CDR3 sequence reads: CASSSISPDIGGYTF. The DNA of the CDR3 is TGTGCCAGCAGCTCCATTTCGCCCGATATCGGTGGCTACACCTTC.

The chain has TRBV25-1 and TRBJ2-1; TRBD2 matches at 16 bases. The CDR3 is 17 amino acids. The ends lost 0 bases at V and 10 bases at J; junction bases unmatched: 6. Per the germline V gene, CDR1 is MGHDK and CDR2 is SYGVNS. CDR3 residues: CASSEYSGLAGGKEQFF. DNA of the CDR3: TGTGCCAGCAGTGAATATTCGGGACTAGCGGGGGGGAAGGAGCAGTTCTTC.

The gene calls are TRBV29-1 and TRBJ1-2; no clear D gene. V was trimmed by 1 base and J by 8 bases, leaving 5 bases between them. The CDR3 is 10 amino acids. Germline V gene sequence: CDR1 SQVTM, CDR2 ANQGSEA. Here the CDR3 DNA reads TGCAGCGTTGAAGCGGGGGGCTACACCTTC. Translated: CSVEAGGYTF.